The 15 T cell receptor beta chains reported below all come from one sample, sequenced in a study of T cell repertoires in cytomegalovirus infection. TCRdb recomputed calls from the reads with MiXCR, one row per CDR3 protein. The sample carries hundreds of thousands of distinct CDR3 sequences, 10% to 12% recorded once. Sequencing was done on a sample of PBMCs. The receptors derive from a human donor in good health (CMV status not recorded). Some clones in this sample may be carry-over from other donors' samples.

This clonotype was detected ten times or more. The V and J genes are TRBV7-9 and TRBJ2-4; 12 nucleotides match TRBD2. CDR3 length: 15 residues. Germline CDR1 reads SEHNR; CDR2 reads FQNEAQ (reference sequence). The trim removed 5 bases at V and 4 bases at J, leaving 3 bases unmatched. CDR3 sequence (DNA): TGTGCCAGCAGCCGAGGACTAGCGGGAAAAAACATTCAGTACTTC. Amino acids: CASSRGLAGKNIQYF.

This clonotype turned up a few times. This chain connects TRBV18 to TRBJ2-5, with D possibly being TRBD1 (6 bases). Trimming shortened V by 5 bases and J by 0 bases, and 7 bases separated the two germline ends. The germline gives CDR1 KGHSH, CDR2 LQKENI. The CDR3 extends over 13 amino acids. The CDR3 DNA follows: TGTGCCAGCTCATACAGGGACCAAGAGACCCAGTACTTC. This sequence encodes CASSYRDQETQYF.

The CDR3 region is CASSERGYTGELFF. CDR3 DNA sequence: TGTGCCAGCAGCGAGCGGGGGTACACCGGGGAGCTGTTTTTT. The chain has TRBV12-3 or TRBV12-4 and TRBJ2-2; 8 nucleotides match TRBD2. The CDR3 sequence is 14 residues long. Trimming at V came to 6 bases and at J to 3 bases, leaving 3 bases not matched to a gene.

This clonotype was detected ten times or more. The V gene is TRBV20-1, the J gene TRBJ2-1; 14 nucleotides agree with TRBD2. There are 15 residues in the CDR3. The germline V gene has CDR1 DFQATT and CDR2 SNEGSKA (reference sequence). The J segment lost 7 bases and the V segment lost 5 bases, leaving 7 bases of the junction unmatched. CDR3 DNA sequence: TGCAGTGCTTGGGAGACTAGCGGGAGGGCTAATGAGCAGTTCTTC. Translation: CSAWETSGRANEQFF.

This clonotype was observed a handful of times. The chain employs TRBV28 and TRBJ1-5, with D perhaps matching TRBD1 (6 bases). CDR3 length equals 16 residues. V dropped 3 bases and J dropped 2 bases, with 14 bases sitting between them. The germline V gene encodes CDR1 MDHEN and CDR2 SYDVKM. Here the CDR3 DNA reads TGTGCCAGCAGTTTTGGGGGGCAGGGAGGCAATCAGCCCCAGCATTTT. Its translation is CASSFGGQGGNQPQHF.

This clonotype was found many times. The chain couples TRBV19 to TRBJ1-5; D is perhaps TRBD1 (6 bases). V lost 7 bases to trimming and J lost 0 bases, with 16 bases between them. The CDR3 spans 16 residues. Germline V gives CDR1 LNHDA, CDR2 SQIVND (reference sequence). The CDR3 coding sequence is TGTGCCAGTAATAGAGGACAGCTTAATAGCAATCAGCCCCAGCATTTT. Its protein product is CASNRGQLNSNQPQHF.

This chain connects TRBV12-5 to TRBJ2-1; 9 nucleotides align to TRBD2. CDR1 and CDR2 (germline): LGHNT, FRNRAP. V shed 0 bases and J 3 bases; nucleotides not matched to a gene: 0. The CDR3 spans 15 residues. CDR3 region: CASGLVSGGYNEQFF. CDR3 coding DNA: TGTGCTAGTGGTTTGGTTAGCGGGGGCTACAATGAGCAGTTCTTC. Complete variable domain (other parts from reference TRBV12-5 and TRBJ2-1): DARVTQTPRHKVTEMGQEVTMRCQPILGHNTVFWYRQTMMQGLELLAYFRNRAPLDDSGMPKDRFSAEMPDATLATLKIQPSEPRDSAVYFCASGLVSGGYNEQFFGPGTRLTVL.

This clonotype was recorded many times. V usage is TRBV28 and J usage is TRBJ2-1; 10 bases map to TRBD2. The junction had 13 bases not matched to a gene; V was cut back by 3 bases and J by 8 bases. The germline V gene has CDR1 MDHEN and CDR2 SYDVKM. The CDR3 runs to 17 residues. The CDR3 reads CASSFPLRASGSYEQFF. The CDR3 DNA reads TGTGCCAGCAGTTTCCCACTGCGGGCTAGCGGGAGTTATGAGCAGTTCTTC. Based on the CDR3 plus reference TRBV28 and TRBJ2-1, the full variable domain is DVKVTQSSRYLVKRTGEKVFLECVQDMDHENMFWYRQDPGLGLRLIYFSYDVKMKEKGDIPEGYSVSREKKERFSLILESASTNQTSMYLCASSFPLRASGSYEQFFGPGTRLTVL.

CDR3 protein: CAISVDRASNQPQHF. Here the CDR3 DNA reads TGTGCCATCAGTGTGGACAGGGCTAGCAATCAGCCCCAGCATTTT. This chain connects TRBV10-3 to TRBJ1-5; TRBD1 matches at 8 bases. V shed 4 bases and J 0 bases; nucleotides not matched to a gene: 2. The CDR3 extends over 15 amino acids. Germline V gene lookup returns CDR1 ENHRY and CDR2 SYGVKD.

This clonotype was seen a handful of times. This sequence joins TRBV15 and TRBJ1-5; D call uncertain. This CDR3 is 14 amino acids long. V dropped 2 bases and J dropped 1 base, with 6 bases sitting between them. Germline V lookup: CDR1 LNHNV, CDR2 YYDKDF (reference sequence). The CDR3 region has the DNA TGTGCCACCAGCAGACCTCACAGCAATCAGCCCCAGCATTTT. Its translation: CATSRPHSNQPQHF.

At least ten counts were recorded for this clonotype. V is TRBV7-6 and J is TRBJ2-5; D tentatively reads TRBD1 or TRBD2 (5 bases each). V dropped 4 bases and J dropped 5 bases, with 11 bases sitting between them. This CDR3 spans 13 amino acids. Germline loops: CDR1 SGHVS, CDR2 FNYEAQ. The CDR3 DNA sequence: TGTGCCAGCAGCTCAGAGGGGTGGGAGACCCAGTACTTC. This translates into CASSSEGWETQYF.

This clonotype was counted only a few times. This rearrangement joins TRBV24-1 to TRBJ1-4, with 7 bases identical to TRBD1. CDR3 size: 15 residues. Germline loops: CDR1 KGHDR, CDR2 SFDVKD. With V trimmed by 4 bases and J by 8 bases, 9 bases remained unmatched. In nucleotides, the CDR3 is TGTGCCACCAGTGACCACAGGGGTTTGGACGAAAAACTGTTTTTT. Encoded protein: CATSDHRGLDEKLFF.

This clonotype showed up many times. This chain connects TRBV24-1 to TRBJ2-2; 9 positions agree with TRBD2. This CDR3 spans 16 amino acids. V was pared by 3 bases and J by 4 bases, with 5 bases of the junction left unmatched. Germline V gene data show CDR1 as KGHDR and CDR2 as SFDVKD. CDR3 DNA sequence: TGTGCCACCAGTGATCCAGCGGGAGGATTCACCGGGGAGCTGTTTTTT. Translating it yields CATSDPAGGFTGELFF.

This clonotype has at least ten counts. The junction and the germline gene differ at one end; a read error may be behind it. The chain couples TRBV15 to TRBJ1-1; D may be TRBD1 (5 bases). Germline V gene sequence: CDR1 LNHNV, CDR2 YYDKDF (reference sequence). The CDR3 sequence is 12 residues long. The CDR3 DNA reads TGTGCCACCAGCAGAGCAGGGAGGGGAAGGGACTTT. Its protein is CATSRAGRGRDF.

This clonotype came up a few times. This chain joins TRBV19 and TRBJ1-1, with a weak D call TRBD1 (6 bases). CDR3 length equals 15 residues. Deletions cut 5 bases from V and 5 bases from J, with 18 bases between. Germline CDR1 LNHDA, CDR2 SQIVND (reference sequence). The CDR3 region is CASSSGQLGRTEAFF. The CDR3 coding sequence is TGTGCCAGTAGTTCCGGACAGTTGGGGAGGACTGAAGCTTTCTTT.